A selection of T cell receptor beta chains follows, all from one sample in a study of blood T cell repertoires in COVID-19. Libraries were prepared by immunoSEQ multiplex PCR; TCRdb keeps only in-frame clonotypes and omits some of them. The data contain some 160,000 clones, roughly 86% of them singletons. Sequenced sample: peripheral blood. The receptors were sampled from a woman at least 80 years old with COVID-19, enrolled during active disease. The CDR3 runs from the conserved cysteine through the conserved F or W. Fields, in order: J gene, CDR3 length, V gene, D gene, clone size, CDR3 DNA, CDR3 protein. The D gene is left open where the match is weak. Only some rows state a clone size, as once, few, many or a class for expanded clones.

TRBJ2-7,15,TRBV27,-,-,TGTGCCGGTCAGAGACGTAAGGACTATCTTTACGAGCAGTACTTC,CAGQRRKDYLYEQYF
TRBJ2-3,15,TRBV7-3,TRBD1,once,TGTGCCAGCAGCTTGGGACAGGGGACGACAGATACGCAGTATTTT,CASSLGQGTTDTQYF
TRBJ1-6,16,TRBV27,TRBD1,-,TGTGCCAGCAAACCAGGGGGCCGCTCCTATAATTCACCCCTCCACTTT,CASKPGGRSYNSPLHF
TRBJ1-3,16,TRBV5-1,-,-,TGCGCCAGCAGCCCCCCCGTCAGGTTCTCTGGAAACACCATATATTTT,CASSPPVRFSGNTIYF
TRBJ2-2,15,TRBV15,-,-,TGTGCCACCAGCAGAGATCGGTCGGTCACCGGGGAGCTGTTTTTT,CATSRDRSVTGELFF
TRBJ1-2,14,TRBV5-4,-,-,TGTGCCAGCAGCTTGGCCGGTCAGGGTGGTGGCTACACCTTC,CASSLAGQGGGYTF
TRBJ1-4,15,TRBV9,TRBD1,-,TGTGCCAGCAGCGTTCAGGGGGCGTCGGATGAAAAACTGTTTTTT,CASSVQGASDEKLFF
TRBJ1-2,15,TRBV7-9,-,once,TGTGCCAGCAGCTTAGCTTTAGCGAGACAAAAAGGCTACACCTTC,CASSLALARQKGYTF
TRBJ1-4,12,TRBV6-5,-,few,TGTGCCAGCAGACGCGAGGGCGGAAAACTGTTTTTT,CASRREGGKLFF
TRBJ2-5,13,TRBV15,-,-,TGTGCCACCAGCCTGGGGGGATTCCAGACCCAGTACTTC,CATSLGGFQTQYF
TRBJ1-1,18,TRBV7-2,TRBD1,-,TGTGCCAGCAGCTCGCAGGTCAGCGGGACAGGGGGTGGTACTGAAGCTTTCTTT,CASSSQVSGTGGGTEAFF
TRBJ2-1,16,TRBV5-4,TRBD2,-,TGTGCCAGCAGCTTAAGTCTAGCGGGAGCCTACAATGAGCAGTTCTTC,CASSLSLAGAYNEQFF
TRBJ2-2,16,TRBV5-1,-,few,TGCGCCAGCAGCCCCGGACTTACTTCGAACACCGGGGAGCTGTTTTTT,CASSPGLTSNTGELFF
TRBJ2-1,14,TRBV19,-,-,TGTGCCAGTAGTATCCGTGACTCCCGCAATGAGCAGTTCTTC,CASSIRDSRNEQFF
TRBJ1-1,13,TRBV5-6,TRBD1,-,TGTGCCAGCAGCTTGCATCAGGGGGCTGAAGCTTTCTTT,CASSLHQGAEAFF
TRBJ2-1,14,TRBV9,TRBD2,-,TGTGCCAGCAGCGTAGTATTGGGGGGGTCTGAGCAGTTCTTC,CASSVVLGGSEQFF
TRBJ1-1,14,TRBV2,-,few,TGTGCCAGCAGTGAAGACAGGGCGAACACTGAAGCTTTCTTT,CASSEDRANTEAFF
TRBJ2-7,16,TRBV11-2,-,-,TGTGCCAGCAGCTCCAGACAGGGATCTGGAGGGGGCGAGCAGTACTTC,CASSSRQGSGGGEQYF
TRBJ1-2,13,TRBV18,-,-,TGTGCCAGCTCACCAATGAGTGACTATGGCTACACCTTC,CASSPMSDYGYTF
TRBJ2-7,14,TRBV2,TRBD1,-,TGTGCCAGCAGTGTGACAGGGGCCATCTACGAGCAGTACTTC,CASSVTGAIYEQYF
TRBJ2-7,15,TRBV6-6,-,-,TGTGCCAGCAGCTACCGACAGACGAGAGAGTACGAGCAGTACTTC,CASSYRQTREYEQYF
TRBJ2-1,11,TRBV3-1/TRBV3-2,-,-,TGTGCCAGCAGTCAGGGTAATGAGCAGTTCTTC,CASSQGNEQFF
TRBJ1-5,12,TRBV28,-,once,TGTGCCAGCACCTCCTCCGGTCAGCCCCAGCATTTT,CASTSSGQPQHF
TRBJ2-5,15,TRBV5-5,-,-,TGTGCCAGCAGCTCCTCGGCGGGTGTTCAAGAGACCCAGTACTTC,CASSSSAGVQETQYF
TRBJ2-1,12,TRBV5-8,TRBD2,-,TGTGCCAGCAGCCCGACTAGCGATGAGCAGTTCTTC,CASSPTSDEQFF
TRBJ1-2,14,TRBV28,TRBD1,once,TGTGCCAGCAGCCCTGGACAGGGGGCGGGGGGCTACACCTTC,CASSPGQGAGGYTF
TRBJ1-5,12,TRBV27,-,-,TGTGCCAGCAGTTTTTTCGATCAGCCCCAGCATTTT,CASSFFDQPQHF
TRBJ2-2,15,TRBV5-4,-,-,TGTGCCAGCAGCTTGGGGACAACGAACACCGGGGAGCTGTTTTTT,CASSLGTTNTGELFF
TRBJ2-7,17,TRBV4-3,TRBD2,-,TGCGCCAGCAGCCAAGGGAGGACGACTAGCTTTTCCCACGAGCAGTACTTC,CASSQGRTTSFSHEQYF
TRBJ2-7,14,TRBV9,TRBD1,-,TGTGCCAGCAGCGGGACAGGGCTGGTCTACGAGCAGTACTTC,CASSGTGLVYEQYF
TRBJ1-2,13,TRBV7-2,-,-,TGTGCCAGCAGCTCCGCCCTAAACTATGGCTACACCTTC,CASSSALNYGYTF
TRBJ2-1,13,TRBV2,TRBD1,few,TGTGCCAGTTCGACAGGGGTTTACAATGAGCAGTTCTTC,CASSTGVYNEQFF
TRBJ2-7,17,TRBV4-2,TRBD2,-,TGTGCCAGCAGCCAAGATTCCCCCGGGACTATAGCGGTCGAGCAGTACTTC,CASSQDSPGTIAVEQYF
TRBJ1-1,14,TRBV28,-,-,TGTGCCAGCGCGTCTATTCTGCTGAACACTGAAGCTTTCTTT,CASASILLNTEAFF
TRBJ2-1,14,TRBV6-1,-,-,TGTGCCAGCAGTGAAGCTACAGGGTTTGGTGAGCAGTTCTTC,CASSEATGFGEQFF
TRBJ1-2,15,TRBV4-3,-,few,TGCGCCAGCAGCCAGGGCCACTCAGGGGTGACTGGCTACACCTTC,CASSQGHSGVTGYTF
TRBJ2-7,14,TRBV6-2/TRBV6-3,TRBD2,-,TGTGCCAGCAGCGTACTAGCGGGAGAGTTCGAGCAGTACTTC,CASSVLAGEFEQYF
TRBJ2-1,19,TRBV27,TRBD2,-,TGTGCCAGCAGTTTATCGCCCGCACATCTAGCGGGAGGGCCTGATGAGCAGTTCTTC,CASSLSPAHLAGGPDEQFF
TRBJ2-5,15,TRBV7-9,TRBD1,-,TGTGCCAGCAGCTCATCGGGACAGGGGTATGAGACCCAGTACTTC,CASSSSGQGYETQYF
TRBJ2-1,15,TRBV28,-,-,TGTGCCAGCAGTTTAGGGACATTAACCTACAATGAGCAGTTCTTC,CASSLGTLTYNEQFF
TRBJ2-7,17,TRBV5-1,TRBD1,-,TGCGCCAGCAGACTCGGGTCGTTCGTCCAGGACAGGGACGAGCAGTACTTC,CASRLGSFVQDRDEQYF
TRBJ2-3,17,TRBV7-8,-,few,TGTGCCAGCAGCCCCAACCGGGGAGCGGACTCCACAGATACGCAGTATTTT,CASSPNRGADSTDTQYF
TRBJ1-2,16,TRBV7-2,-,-,TGTGCCAGCAGCTTAGGGCGGGAGGGGCTTAACTATGGCTACACCTTC,CASSLGREGLNYGYTF
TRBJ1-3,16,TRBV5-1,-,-,TGCGCCAGCAGCTTGGCTCAGGCTGTGTCAGGAAACACCATATATTTT,CASSLAQAVSGNTIYF
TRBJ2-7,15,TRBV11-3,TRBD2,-,TGTGCCAGCAGCCTCGGGACTAGCGGTTCCTACGAGCAGTACTTC,CASSLGTSGSYEQYF
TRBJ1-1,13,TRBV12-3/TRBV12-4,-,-,TGTGCCAGCAGAATCAGGGTGAACACTGAAGCTTTCTTT,CASRIRVNTEAFF
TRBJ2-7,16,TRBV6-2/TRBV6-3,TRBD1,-,TGTGCCAGCAGCGCCACCCAGGGGGCGCGTAGCTACGAGCAGTACTTC,CASSATQGARSYEQYF
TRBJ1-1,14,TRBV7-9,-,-,TGTGCCAGCAGCTTAGGGATGGGAGTTTGGGGAGCTTTCTTT,CASSLGMGVWGAFF
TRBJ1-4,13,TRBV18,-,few,TGTGCCAGCTCACCAGGACAGAATGAAAAACTGTTTTTT,CASSPGQNEKLFF
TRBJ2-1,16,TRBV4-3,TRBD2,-,TGCGCCAGCAGCCTCATAGCGGGAGGGCCTTTAGATGAGCAGTTCTTC,CASSLIAGGPLDEQFF